This entry describes one T cell receptor (beta chain). The V gene end was trimmed by 2 bases and the J gene end by 5 bases; junction bases not matched to a gene: 5. The V gene's germline CDR1 is SGHRS and CDR2 YFSETQ. This CDR3 spans 14 amino acids. In the original workflow: Reference gene primers were amplified, and this amplification served to estimate nucleated cell counts. The assay was immunoSEQ multiplex PCR, and TCRdb's table has in-frame clones only and misses some. For V, J and clone size, that table is used; D and trimming come from the DNA. The sample lists about 73,000 clones, roughly nine tenths occurring once. This entry comes from a study of blood T cell repertoires in COVID-19. Study-level background: Specimens from acute and convalescent COVID-19 originated in the United States, Italy and Spain. Sample material is recorded as cDNA or gDNA derived from T cells, B-cell-depleted T cells, or PBMCs.

This sequence joins TRBV5-1 and TRBJ2-5, with 8 nucleotides matching TRBD2. The sequence was obtained from a man older than 75 with acute or convalescent COVID-19. Sequencing was done on a sample of peripheral blood. In DNA form, the CDR3 reads TGCGCCAGCAGCTTAAGCGGGGGCTATGAGACCCAGTACTTC. Encoded protein: CASSLSGGYETQYF.